Detailed here is one T cell receptor (beta chain). The antigen is not known. This sample is drawn from a study of T cell responses to AZD1222 COVID-19 vaccine. Study-wide results and caveats: Clonal diversity may have been underestimated in mostly white British donors.

The germline V gene has CDR1 SEHNR and CDR2 FQNEAQ (reference sequence). CDR3 length: 15 amino acids. V dropped 5 bases and J dropped 0 bases, with 14 bases sitting between them. Profiled with immunoSEQ multiplex PCR; TCRdb holds only in-frame clones, not every one. This table holds about 210,000 clones, approximately 94% found once. V is TRBV7-9 and J is TRBJ2-7, with D possibly TRBD1 on 6 matching bases. The sequenced sample was peripheral blood, obtained 28 days after the second dose of the MenACWY control vaccine. The receptor's source is an adult who received the MenACWY meningococcal vaccine as a control. In nucleotides, the CDR3 is TGTGCCAGCAGCCTGGCCGGGACACTCTCCTACGAGCAGTACTTC. Protein sequence: CASSLAGTLSYEQYF.